These T cell receptor beta chains were read from a single sample in a study of T cell responses to AZD1222 COVID-19 vaccine. The method was immunoSEQ multiplex PCR; TCRdb's version includes in-frame clones alone and lacks a portion of them. The sample holds some 160,000 clones, approximately 90% seen once. Material: peripheral blood, obtained 28 days after the second AZD1222 dose. The source of these receptors is an adult who received the AZD1222 COVID-19 vaccine. Both conserved end residues are part of each CDR3. A D gene is named only where the DNA matches it firmly. Part of the rows lack a size; the others show once, few, many or a class for expanded clones.

TRBV11-1	TRBD1	TRBJ1-6	-	TGTGCCAGCAGCCCACTGGACAGGGGGGATTCACCCCTCCACTTT	CASSPLDRGDSPLHF
TRBV4-2	-	TRBJ1-2	-	TGTGCCAGCAGCCAAGCCGCCAAAACCCCCTATGGCTACACCTTC	CASSQAAKTPYGYTF
TRBV4-1	-	TRBJ2-1	-	TGCGCCAGCAGCCAAGAAAGCAGGGGAACCCCCCATGAGCAGTTCTTC	CASSQESRGTPHEQFF
TRBV5-4	-	TRBJ1-6	-	TGTGCCAGCAGCTTGCCAGGGCCAATTTCACCCCTCCACTTT	CASSLPGPISPLHF
TRBV5-4	-	TRBJ2-1	-	TGTGCCAGCAGCTTCGGTACGGGTTCCTACAATGAGCAGTTCTTC	CASSFGTGSYNEQFF
TRBV3-1/TRBV3-2	TRBD1	TRBJ2-7	-	TGTGCCAGCAGCCAGGGACATGAGACAGGGGGCCACGAGCAGTACTTC	CASSQGHETGGHEQYF
TRBV7-9	TRBD1	TRBJ1-2	few	TGTGCCAGCAGCTTACGGGGACAGGGCGGTTTAAAGGACTATGGCTACACCTTC	CASSLRGQGGLKDYGYTF
TRBV18	TRBD1	TRBJ2-7	-	TGTGCCAGCTCAGCTGGGACAGGGGGCGACGAGCAGTACTTC	CASSAGTGGDEQYF
TRBV19	-	TRBJ1-5	-	TGTGCCAGTAGTCACAATTACCAAGGGGGACCAAATCAGCCCCAGCATTTT	CASSHNYQGGPNQPQHF
TRBV6-5	-	TRBJ2-2	-	TGTGCCAGCAGTTACGAGAACACCGGGGAGCTGTTTTTT	CASSYENTGELFF
TRBV3-1/TRBV3-2	-	TRBJ1-1	-	TGTGCCAGCAGCCAAAGAGCCGAAGCTTTCTTT	CASSQRAEAFF
TRBV3-1/TRBV3-2	-	TRBJ1-3	-	TGTGCCAGCAGCCCATGGGACCTCAAGATTGGAAACACCATATATTTT	CASSPWDLKIGNTIYF
TRBV6-1	TRBD1	TRBJ1-1	-	TGTGCCAGCAGCGAAGAACAGGGGGCTGGAGCTTTCTTT	CASSEEQGAGAFF
TRBV10-1	-	TRBJ2-3	-	TGCGCCAGCAGTCCGACAGTTCCCGATACGCAGTATTTT	CASSPTVPDTQYF
TRBV5-4	-	TRBJ1-3	-	TGTGCCAGCAGTTATCCGGGAGCTGGAAACACCATATATTTT	CASSYPGAGNTIYF
TRBV18	-	TRBJ1-1	-	TGTGCCAGCTCACCACCGGCAGGACTAAGGGAAGAAGCTTTCTTT	CASSPPAGLREEAFF
TRBV19	TRBD1	TRBJ1-1	-	TGTGCCAGTAGGGGACAAACAGGGGCCACTGAAGCTTTCTTT	CASRGQTGATEAFF
TRBV6-5	TRBD1	TRBJ2-2	-	TGTGCCAGCAGTCCCCGGGACAGGGACCAAAGCAAGCTGTTTTTT	CASSPRDRDQSKLFF